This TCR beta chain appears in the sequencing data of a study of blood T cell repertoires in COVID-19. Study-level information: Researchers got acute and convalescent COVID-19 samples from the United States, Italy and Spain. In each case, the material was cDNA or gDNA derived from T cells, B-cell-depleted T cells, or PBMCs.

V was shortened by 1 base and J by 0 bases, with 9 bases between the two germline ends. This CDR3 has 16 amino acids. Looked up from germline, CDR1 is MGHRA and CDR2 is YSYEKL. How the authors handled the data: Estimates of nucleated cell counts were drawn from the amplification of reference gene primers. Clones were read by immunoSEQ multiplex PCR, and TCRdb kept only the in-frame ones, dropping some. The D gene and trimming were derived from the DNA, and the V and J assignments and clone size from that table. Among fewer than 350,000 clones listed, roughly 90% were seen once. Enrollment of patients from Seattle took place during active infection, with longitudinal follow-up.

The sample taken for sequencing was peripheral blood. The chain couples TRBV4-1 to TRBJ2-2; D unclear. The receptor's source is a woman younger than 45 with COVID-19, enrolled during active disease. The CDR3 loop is CASSQVASANTGELFF. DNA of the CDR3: TGCGCCAGCAGCCAAGTCGCGAGCGCGAACACCGGGGAGCTGTTTTTT.